The 2 T cell receptor beta chains below all came from one sample that was sequenced in a study of post-analysis software for immune sequencing data. Overall study results and limits: Roughly five TRBV segments were significantly more frequent in patients than in controls. TRBV5-6, TRBV5-1 and TRBV20-1 were among these segments.

Their specific antigens are unknown. Prepared TCR beta cDNA libraries contained unique molecular identifiers. TCRdb re-derived calls from the PCR reads in MiXCR, one entry per CDR3 protein. The repertoire holds 600,000 to 750,000 distinct CDR3 sequences, 55% to 60% seen once, with 11% in the top ten. Sequencing was done on a sample of blood. The receptors were sampled from a girl aged 2 to 9 with multiple sclerosis.

As DNA, the CDR3 is TGTGCCAGCACCTTGGACAGGGGGCATCAGCCCCAGCATTTT. Translation gives CASTLDRGHQPQHF. The J gene is TRBJ1-5, the V gene TRBV12-3 or TRBV12-4; 11 bases map to TRBD1. J was trimmed by 5 bases and V by 7 bases; bases with no gene match: 4. The CDR3 is 14 residues long.

The genes are TRBV27 and TRBJ2-1; TRBD1 is a possible D gene (7 bases). Trimming pared 4 bases from V and 15 bases from J, leaving 13 bases between. Germline V CDR1 and CDR2: MNHEY, SMNVEV (reference sequence). CDR3 length: 11 residues. CDR3: CASSSAGGMFF. CDR3 DNA: TGTGCCAGCAGTTCTGCAGGGGGGATGTTCTTC.